Each of the 17 T cell receptor beta chains below was sequenced from the same sample in a study of blood T cell repertoires in COVID-19. The assay was immunoSEQ multiplex PCR, and TCRdb's table has in-frame clones only and misses some. The sample lists around 150,000 clones, around 80% occurring once. Sample: peripheral blood. The receptor source for this set is a woman over 75 with active or convalescent COVID-19.

This clone was seen once. The chain combines TRBV11-3 with TRBJ1-6; D unclear. Germline CDR1 and CDR2: SGHNT and YENEEA. The CDR3 has 12 residues. Trimming cost V 6 bases and J 10 bases, with 10 bases left between them. CDR3 residues: CASSPAGSPLHF. CDR3 nucleotides: TGTGCCAGCAGTCCCGCGGGGTCACCCCTCCACTTT.

This chain uses TRBV18 with TRBJ2-6; TRBD1 is a possible D gene (5 bases). V lost 3 bases and J lost 4, with 10 bases in between. The germline V gene encodes CDR1 KGHSH and CDR2 LQKENI. The CDR3 runs 15 residues. The CDR3 sequence: CASSPQGVGANVLTF. The CDR3 DNA follows: TGTGCCAGCTCACCCCAGGGTGTCGGGGCCAACGTCCTGACTTTC.

This chain joins TRBV12-5 and TRBJ1-6, with 8 bases matching TRBD1. J was trimmed by 8 bases and V by 2 bases; bases with no gene match: 5. The germline V gene encodes CDR1 LGHNT and CDR2 FRNRAP. The CDR3 sequence is 15 residues long. The CDR3 coding sequence is TGTGCTAGTGGTTTGCTGACAGGGGTTGATTCACCCCTCCACTTT. It specifies CASGLLTGVDSPLHF. The full variable domain, completed using reference TRBV12-5 and TRBJ1-6, is DARVTQTPRHKVTEMGQEVTMRCQPILGHNTVFWYRQTMMQGLELLAYFRNRAPLDDSGMPKDRFSAEMPDATLATLKIQPSEPRDSAVYFCASGLLTGVDSPLHFGNGTRLTVT.

The chain links TRBV11-2 to TRBJ1-1, with D tentatively TRBD1 (5 bases). Germline lookup yields CDR1 SGHAT and CDR2 FQNNGV. The CDR3 contains 13 residues. Trimming took off 3 bases at V and 3 bases at J, with 8 bases between the two ends. In DNA form, the CDR3 reads TGTGCCAGCAGCTTGGGGGGACACACTGAAGCTTTCTTT. This codes for CASSLGGHTEAFF.

V and J are TRBV7-6 and TRBJ1-2, with a tentative D call TRBD1 (5 bases). Per germline, CDR1 SGHVS and CDR2 FNYEAQ. Trimming left V 4 bases short and J 1 base short, with 7 bases between. The CDR3 runs 13 residues. CDR3 nucleotides: TGTGCCAGCAGCTCTGACAGTAACTATGGCTACACCTTC. It specifies CASSSDSNYGYTF.

This clone came up once. CDR3 in amino acids: CASSLGDRVREQFF. Here the CDR3 DNA reads TGTGCCAGCAGCTTGGGGGACAGGGTGAGGGAGCAGTTCTTC. The chain combines TRBV11-2 with TRBJ2-1, with 9 bases that match TRBD1. V trimming: 3 bases; J trimming: 10 bases; junction bases outside the gene matches: 7. Germline-derived CDR1 and CDR2 are SGHAT and FQNNGV. The CDR3 consists of 14 residues.

This rearrangement joins TRBV5-6 to TRBJ2-3; 11 bases match TRBD2. Germline V gives CDR1 SGHDT, CDR2 YYEEEE. The V gene end was trimmed by 4 bases and the J gene end by 6 bases; junction bases not matched to a gene: 10. This CDR3 is built from 16 residues. CDR3 amino acids: CASSNLAGGSGDTQYF. The CDR3 DNA is TGTGCCAGCAGCAATTTAGCGGGGGGGTCAGGTGATACGCAGTATTTT.

The gene calls are TRBV6-6 and TRBJ1-1; TRBD1 matches at 9 bases. This CDR3 spans 14 amino acids. The germline V gene has CDR1 MNHNY and CDR2 SVGAGI (reference sequence). V was pared by 7 bases and J by 4 bases, with 7 bases of the junction left unmatched. CDR3 sequence: CASTKGQGVTEAFF. The CDR3 bases are TGTGCCAGCACTAAGGGACAGGGAGTCACTGAAGCTTTCTTT.

The rearrangement joins TRBV10-3 to TRBJ2-2; 8 bases match TRBD1. CDR1 is ENHRY and CDR2 is SYGVKD in the germline V gene. V was clipped by 6 bases and J by 2 bases; unmatched bases: 2. CDR3 size: 14 residues. The CDR3 DNA reads TGTGCCATCAGCCAGGGGGCTAACACCGGGGAGCTGTTTTTT. It yields the protein CAISQGANTGELFF.

The J gene is TRBJ1-5, the V gene TRBV6-2 or TRBV6-3; D not certain. CDR3 length equals 14 residues. Germline CDR1 is MNHEY and CDR2 is SVGEGT. The germline V and J ends were trimmed by 1 base and 1 base, with 5 bases remaining between them. The CDR3 region has the DNA TGTGCCAGCAGTTACTTGGGCAGCAATCAGCCCCAGCATTTT. It encodes CASSYLGSNQPQHF.

This chain joins TRBV27 and TRBJ2-5; the D gene is possibly TRBD1 (5 bases). The germline CDR1 and CDR2 sequences are MNHEY and SMNVEV (reference sequence). The CDR3 has 14 residues. Trimming stripped 2 bases from V and 7 bases from J, with 14 bases between. DNA of the CDR3: TGTGCCAGCAGTTTACAGGGTACAAGAGGGACCCAGTACTTC. Its protein product is CASSLQGTRGTQYF.

The J gene is TRBJ2-3, the V gene TRBV4-1; D is possibly TRBD1 (6 bases). This CDR3 has 16 residues. Trimming left V 1 base short and J 1 base short, with 12 bases between. Germline CDR1 and CDR2: MGHRA and YSYEKL. The CDR3 region has the DNA TGCGCCAGCAGCCAAGTGGGGGCGGCTGGCACAGATACGCAGTATTTT. It yields the protein CASSQVGAAGTDTQYF.

The chain carries TRBV11-1 and TRBJ2-5; a possible D gene is TRBD1 (5 bases). There are 14 residues in the CDR3. V was pared by 8 bases and J by 4 bases, with 17 bases between. CDR1 and CDR2 from the germline V gene are SGHAT and FQDESV (reference sequence). The CDR3 coding sequence is TGTGCCAGCCGCGAGCAGGGTTTATCAGAGACCCAGTACTTC. Translating it yields CASREQGLSETQYF.

The V call is TRBV3-1 (or the pseudogene TRBV3-2), the J call TRBJ2-2, with TRBD1 as a possible D gene (8 bases). CDR3 length: 16 residues. Germline CDR1 is LGHDT and CDR2 is YNNKEL (reference sequence). Trimming took off 0 bases at V and 6 bases at J, with 14 bases between the two ends. DNA for the CDR3: TGTGCCAGCAGCCAAGATCGACAGGGGAGGGCCGGGGAGCTGTTTTTT. Translation: CASSQDRQGRAGELFF.

The chain carries TRBV5-1 and TRBJ1-6, with TRBD1 matching 8 bases. V lost 3 bases to trimming and J lost 9 bases; unmatched junction nucleotides: 11. This CDR3 spans 16 amino acids. Looked up from germline, CDR1 is SGHRS and CDR2 is YFSETQ. In DNA form, the CDR3 reads TGCGCCAGCAGCTGGGGGCCGACAGGGGTGAGTTCACCCCTCCACTTT. It encodes CASSWGPTGVSSPLHF.

The sample holds one count of this clone. This rearrangement joins TRBV9 to TRBJ1-1; the match to TRBD1 covers 9 bases. Germline V gene sequence: CDR1 SGDLS, CDR2 YYNGEE. Trimming removed 4 bases from V and 2 bases from J; junction bases left unmatched: 12. The CDR3 spans 17 residues. The CDR3 region is CASSRTPGQGVNTEAFF. The CDR3 nucleotides read TGTGCCAGCAGCAGAACACCGGGACAGGGTGTAAACACTGAAGCTTTCTTT.

This clone was observed a single time. The chain is built from TRBV10-3 and TRBJ1-6, with a weak D call TRBD1 (5 bases). Trimming removed 0 bases from V and 6 bases from J, with 9 bases in between. Germline values: CDR1 ENHRY, CDR2 SYGVKD. CDR3 length: 15 amino acids. The CDR3 DNA follows: TGTGCCATCAGTGAGTCGAGCAGGGCTAATTCACCCCTCCACTTT. The encoded protein is CAISESSRANSPLHF.